The 29 T cell receptor beta chains given below trace back to one sample, sequenced in a study of cytomegalovirus exposure and HLA in healthy donors. The primer mix had 60 Vbeta and 13 Jbeta primers. The method was immunoSEQ multiplex PCR; TCRdb's version includes in-frame clones alone and lacks a portion of them. The sample has 100,000 to 150,000 clones; about two thirds are singletons. Sequencing was performed on PBMCs. These receptor sequences come from a man aged 25 to 45 in good health and CMV-seronegative.

The chain employs TRBV29-1 and TRBJ1-1, with TRBD1 identical over 9 bases. The CDR3 is made up of 15 amino acids. Germline assignment: CDR1 SQVTM and CDR2 ANQGSEA. J was trimmed by 5 bases and V by 4 bases; bases with no gene match: 11. Here the CDR3 DNA reads TGCAGCGTTGGAGAACCGGGACAGGGTAATACTGAAGCTTTCTTT. This gives the protein CSVGEPGQGNTEAFF.

The chain recombines TRBV7-6 with TRBJ2-1, with TRBD2 matching over 14 bases. Losses at the gene ends were 4 bases for V and 10 bases for J; bases not matched to a gene: 6. Germline V gene lookup returns CDR1 SGHVS and CDR2 FNYEAQ. The CDR3 extends over 15 amino acids. CDR3 DNA: TGTGCCAGCAGCTATGGGACTAGCGGGGGAAACGAGCAGTTCTTC. This sequence encodes CASSYGTSGGNEQFF.

The chain uses TRBV7-8 and TRBJ1-2; D unresolved. V lost 0 bases and J 2 bases, leaving 7 bases between the germline ends. CDR3 length: 14 amino acids. CDR1 SGHVS and CDR2 FQNEAQ come from the germline V gene. In DNA form, the CDR3 reads TGTGCCAGCAGCTTAGCGAGAGAGAACTATGGCTACACCTTC. Encoded protein: CASSLARENYGYTF.

The J gene is TRBJ2-2, the V gene TRBV11-2; TRBD1 is a possible D gene (6 bases). CDR3 length equals 15 residues. Germline CDR1 and CDR2: SGHAT and FQNNGV. V was shortened by 1 base and J by 7 bases, with 13 bases between the two germline ends. The CDR3 loop is CASSLGSTGSGELFF. As DNA, the CDR3 is TGTGCCAGCAGCTTAGGGTCCACAGGGAGCGGGGAGCTGTTTTTT.

The chain combines TRBV28 with TRBJ2-5; D might be TRBD1 (5 bases). Germline assignment: CDR1 MDHEN and CDR2 SYDVKM. Deletions cut 5 bases from V and 5 bases from J, with 15 bases between. The CDR3 runs to 14 residues. CDR3 nucleotides: TGTGCCAGCAGTACAACGGACACGATGGAGACCCAGTACTTC. Its translation is CASSTTDTMETQYF. Variable domain in full (rest from reference TRBV28 and TRBJ2-5): DVKVTQSSRYLVKRTGEKVFLECVQDMDHENMFWYRQDPGLGLRLIYFSYDVKMKEKGDIPEGYSVSREKKERFSLILESASTNQTSMYLCASSTTDTMETQYFGPGTRLLVL.

The chain joins TRBV9 to TRBJ2-3; a weak D match, TRBD2 (6 bases). V was pared by 1 base and J by 8 bases, with 11 bases between. Per germline, CDR1 SGDLS and CDR2 YYNGEE. The CDR3 consists of 13 residues. CDR3 protein: CASSVRLGGTQYF. CDR3 sequence (DNA): TGTGCCAGCAGCGTAAGACTAGGAGGTACGCAGTATTTT.

V and J are TRBV6-5 and TRBJ2-1; D possibly corresponds to TRBD2 (5 bases). V lost 5 bases to trimming and J lost 2 bases, with 10 bases between them. The V gene's germline CDR1 is MNHEY and CDR2 SVGAGI. This CDR3 is 14 amino acids long. The chain's CDR3 is CASSPGIAYNEQFF. The CDR3 region has the DNA TGTGCCAGCAGTCCGGGGATTGCCTACAATGAGCAGTTCTTC.

The rearrangement uses TRBV10-1 and TRBJ2-3, with D perhaps TRBD1 (6 bases). CDR1 WNHNN and CDR2 SYGVQD come from the germline V gene (reference sequence). The CDR3 is made up of 19 amino acids. Trimming removed 0 bases at V and 2 bases at J, with 21 bases between. The CDR3 DNA sequence: TGCGCCAGCAGTGAGTCGAATTTTCTACAGGGAGAAAACACAGATACGCAGTATTTT. Translating it yields CASSESNFLQGENTDTQYF.

This clone was detected a few times. The J gene is TRBJ2-6, the V gene TRBV27; TRBD2 matches at 7 bases. The ends lost 5 bases at V and 3 bases at J; junction bases unmatched: 7. The CDR3 has 16 residues. Germline V gene sequence: CDR1 MNHEY, CDR2 SMNVEV (reference sequence). CDR3 DNA sequence: TGTGCCAGCAGTCGACTAGCCCCTGTTGGGGCCAACGTCCTGACTTTC. It encodes CASSRLAPVGANVLTF.

As for this clone: The same CDR3 can be traced to other DNA sequences in this sample. V and J are TRBV28 and TRBJ1-2, with TRBD1 matching over 9 bases. CDR1 MDHEN and CDR2 SYDVKM come from the germline V gene. CDR3 length: 14 residues. The J segment lost 5 bases and the V segment lost 7 bases, leaving 8 bases of the junction unmatched. CDR3: CASNGQGKQYGYTF. CDR3 DNA: TGTGCCAGCAATGGACAGGGGAAGCAATATGGCTACACCTTC.

The CDR3 region has the DNA TGTGCCAGCAGCTCGGGACAGCACTACGAGCAGTACTTC. It encodes CASSSGQHYEQYF. V usage is TRBV11-2 and J usage is TRBJ2-7; 7 positions agree with TRBD1. The V segment lost 4 bases and the J segment 3 bases; nucleotides outside the gene matches: 3. CDR3 length equals 13 residues. CDR1 is SGHAT, CDR2 FQNNGV, per germline. Together with reference TRBV11-2 and TRBJ2-7, the CDR3 gives the full variable domain: EAGVAQSPRYKIIEKRQSVAFWCNPISGHATLYWYQQILGQGPKLLIQFQNNGVVDDSQLPKDRFSAERLKGVDSTLKIQPAKLEDSAVYLCASSSGQHYEQYFGPGTRLTVT.

The J gene is TRBJ1-1, the V gene TRBV6-5, with unresolved D. The germline gives CDR1 MNHEY, CDR2 SVGAGI. This CDR3 comprises 15 residues. V lost 4 bases and J 5 bases, leaving 17 bases between the germline ends. The CDR3 sequence is CASSSHGLTVTEAFF. The CDR3 DNA follows: TGTGCCAGCAGTTCCCACGGACTAACGGTAACTGAAGCTTTCTTT.

The CDR3, as DNA: TGTGCCAGCAGTATTACAGGGAAACAGAACACCGGGGAGCTGTTTTTT. Its translation is CASSITGKQNTGELFF. V and J are TRBV5-4 and TRBJ2-2; D perhaps matches TRBD1 (6 bases). Germline V gene data show CDR1 as SGHNT and CDR2 as YYREEE (reference sequence). CDR3 length equals 16 residues. The V end lost 5 bases, the J end lost 1 base, and 15 bases lay between the germline ends.

V usage is TRBV5-5 and J usage is TRBJ1-2; D uncertain. This CDR3 has 14 amino acids. The germline gives CDR1 SGHKS, CDR2 YYEKEE (reference sequence). V was clipped by 1 base and J by 8 bases, with 15 bases between them. CDR3: CASSLSSEGGGYTF. CDR3 bases: TGTGCCAGCAGCTTGAGTTCTGAAGGAGGAGGCTACACCTTC.

For the CDR3, the DNA is TGTGCCAGCAGCCCCGAACAGGGGGTTCGCGAGCAGTACTTC. Translating gives CASSPEQGVREQYF. This chain joins TRBV5-5 and TRBJ2-7; 8 positions match TRBD1. Germline CDR1 is SGHKS and CDR2 is YYEKEE (reference sequence). V lost 4 bases to trimming and J lost 6 bases; unmatched junction nucleotides: 9. The CDR3 contains 14 residues.

The gene calls are TRBV5-1 and TRBJ2-7, with 10 bases fitting TRBD1. This CDR3 has 14 amino acids. The trim removed 1 base at V and 7 bases at J, leaving 5 bases unmatched. The germline V gene encodes CDR1 SGHRS and CDR2 YFSETQ. The CDR3 DNA is TGCGCCAGCAGCTTGACCGGGACAGGGGAGGAGCAGTACTTC. Translated, it gives CASSLTGTGEEQYF.

The chain employs TRBV6-1 and TRBJ2-7; a weak D match, TRBD1 (6 bases). The germline CDR1 and CDR2 sequences are MNHNS and SASEGT. Deletions cut 6 bases from V and 0 bases from J, with 9 bases between. This CDR3 contains 13 residues. The CDR3 is CASRGTSSYEQYF. The CDR3 DNA sequence: TGTGCCAGCAGAGGGACAAGCTCCTACGAGCAGTACTTC.

This clone was found a few times. The chain recombines TRBV30 with TRBJ2-3; TRBD2 might be the D (5 bases). The CDR3 is 17 residues long. Trimming took off 3 bases at V and 0 bases at J, with 19 bases between the two ends. Germline V gene lookup returns CDR1 GTSNPN and CDR2 SVGIG (reference sequence). In DNA, the CDR3 is TGTGCCTGGAGCGAACCTACTCGGGGTCGGAGCACAGATACGCAGTATTTT. This translates into CAWSEPTRGRSTDTQYF.

The sample holds one count of this clone. V gene TRBV18 combines with J gene TRBJ2-1; 8 nucleotides match TRBD1. Per the germline V gene, CDR1 is KGHSH and CDR2 is LQKENI. The CDR3 has 15 residues. V shed 6 bases and J 6 bases; nucleotides not matched to a gene: 10. The CDR3 sequence is CASSRGQGQGNEQFF. The DNA for the CDR3 is TGTGCCAGCTCCCGAGGACAAGGACAGGGCAATGAGCAGTTCTTC.

This chain links TRBV6-4 with TRBJ2-2, with D hard to call. This CDR3 has 14 residues. V shed 5 bases and J shed 4 bases, with 11 bases lying between them. Germline V gives CDR1 MRHNA, CDR2 SNTAGT. The CDR3 spells CASSPDWSTGELFF. CDR3 DNA: TGTGCCAGCAGTCCTGACTGGTCCACCGGGGAGCTGTTTTTT.

J is TRBJ2-5 and V is TRBV10-3; 9 bases agree with TRBD2. Near its end, the DNA agrees better with TRBJ2-7, so the J call may be wrong. Germline V gene lookup returns CDR1 ENHRY and CDR2 SYGVKD. CDR3 length: 14 residues. The chain's CDR3 is CAISATGTSFEQYF. The CDR3 nucleotides read TGTGCCATCAGTGCCACCGGGACTAGCTTCGAGCAGTACTTC.

The V call is TRBV5-4, the J call TRBJ1-6; TRBD1 agrees at 9 bases. Germline CDR1 SGHNT, CDR2 YYREEE (reference sequence). The J segment lost 11 bases and the V segment lost 3 bases, leaving 9 bases of the junction unmatched. The CDR3 runs 15 residues. CDR3 protein: CASSSPGTGQTPLHF. The CDR3 DNA is TGTGCCAGCAGCTCGCCCGGGACAGGGCAGACACCCCTCCACTTT.

The chain has TRBV7-8 and TRBJ1-5, with a weak D call TRBD1 (5 bases). The V end was cut by 2 bases, the J end by 7 bases, with 21 bases between. This CDR3 region has 17 residues. Germline CDR1 is SGHVS and CDR2 is FQNEAQ. CDR3 in amino acids: CASSLLVGRGRGQPQHF. The CDR3 nucleotides read TGTGCCAGCAGCTTATTGGTTGGGAGGGGTCGAGGACAGCCCCAGCATTTT.

This clone was observed a few times. This rearrangement joins TRBV29-1 to TRBJ1-2; a possible D gene is TRBD1 (6 bases). Germline V gene sequence: CDR1 SQVTM, CDR2 ANQGSEA. Trimming removed 0 bases at V and 4 bases at J, with 9 bases between. This CDR3 has 13 residues. CDR3 nucleotide sequence: TGCAGCGTTGAAGATGGGGGCCTCTATGGCTACACCTTC. This gives the protein CSVEDGGLYGYTF. The full variable domain, its missing parts supplied by reference TRBV29-1 and TRBJ1-2, is SAVISQKPSRDICQRGTSLTIQCQVDSQVTMMFWYRQQPGQSLTLIATANQGSEATYESGFVIDKFPISRPNLTFSTLTVSNMSPEDSSIYLCSVEDGGLYGYTFGSGTRLTVV.

The chain links TRBV5-6 to TRBJ1-1; the match to TRBD1 covers 9 bases. CDR1 SGHDT and CDR2 YYEEEE come from the germline V gene. Trimming took 3 bases from V and 5 from J; bases not matched to a gene: 8. The CDR3 extends over 15 amino acids. CDR3 region: CASSSPGQGYTEAFF. CDR3 bases: TGTGCCAGCAGCTCGCCCGGACAGGGGTATACTGAAGCTTTCTTT.

V is TRBV6-5 and J is TRBJ2-3; the match to TRBD2 covers 12 bases. Per germline, CDR1 MNHEY and CDR2 SVGAGI. The CDR3 is 15 amino acids. The junction had 6 bases not matched to a gene; V was cut back by 5 bases and J by 6 bases. The CDR3 DNA reads as TGTGCCAGCAGTCCGACTAGCGGGGGCGGGGATACGCAGTATTTT. Translation gives CASSPTSGGGDTQYF.

The V call is TRBV5-1, the J call TRBJ2-3; 10 positions agree with TRBD2. With V trimmed by 6 bases and J by 0 bases, 10 bases remained unmatched. There are 17 residues in the CDR3. CDR1 and CDR2 from the germline V gene are SGHRS and YFSETQ. The CDR3 bases are TGCGCCAGCACCCCCAAGGTAGCGGGGGGTAGCACAGATACGCAGTATTTT. Its protein product is CASTPKVAGGSTDTQYF.

The V call is TRBV7-9, the J call TRBJ2-7; 12 nucleotides match TRBD1. The CDR3 is 15 residues long. Germline lookup yields CDR1 SEHNR and CDR2 FQNEAQ (reference sequence). V was clipped by 6 bases and J by 1 base; unmatched bases: 4. CDR3 loop: CASRGGQGASYEQYF. CDR3 DNA sequence: TGTGCCAGCAGGGGGGGACAGGGGGCGTCCTACGAGCAGTACTTC.

The chain couples TRBV25-1 to TRBJ1-4; D possibly corresponds to TRBD1 (5 bases). V lost 6 bases to trimming and J lost 5 bases, with 16 bases between them. The CDR3 length is 15 residues. Germline V CDR1 and CDR2: MGHDK, SYGVNS. DNA for the CDR3: TGTGCCAGCAGGGCGGTCCCGGGGGGGAATGAAAAACTGTTTTTT. It encodes CASRAVPGGNEKLFF.